This TCR beta chain was captured in a study of blood T cells in healthy people across ages. Study-level points and caveats: Estimated diversity across one million T cells was deemed an underestimate. Roughly linear declines in TCR beta diversity per million T cells occurred with age.

Points on this clonotype: Its antigen is unidentified.

The use of a sample-barcoded 5' primer and a J-beta primer mix characterized a second PCR of roughly 7 to 11 cycles. TCRdb itself ran the 5' RACE reads through MiXCR, one entry per CDR3 protein. The sample consists of 1.5 million to 2 million distinct CDR3 sequences, about 49% of them appearing once. The CDR3 spans 15 residues. Germline CDR1 SNHLY, CDR2 FYNNEI. V lost 6 bases and J 2 bases, leaving 14 bases between the germline ends. The genes are TRBV2 and TRBJ2-1, with D perhaps TRBD1 (6 bases). This sequence was found in a middle-aged woman in good health. Sequenced: blood. The CDR3 reads CASRYRDLTYNEQFF. The CDR3 DNA sequence: TGTGCCAGCAGGTACAGGGACCTAACCTACAATGAGCAGTTCTTC. Full variable domain (missing parts from reference TRBV2 and TRBJ2-1): EPEVTQTPSHQVTQMGQEVILRCVPISNHLYFYWYRQILGQKVEFLVSFYNNEISEKSEIFDDQFSVERPDGSNFTLKIRSTKLEDSAMYFCASRYRDLTYNEQFFGPGTRLTVL.